This entry is about one TCR beta chain. A few counts support this clonotype. What this receptor recognizes is not known. Base qualities are not recorded, but no much larger clone differs from it by a single base. Hyperthyroidism patients were newly diagnosed, had a disease duration of under 2 months, and were aged 18 to 65 years. Any patient with an uncontrolled infection, another autoimmune disease, pregnancy or lactation was excluded. Diagnoses were established on the basis of clinical symptoms, serum thyroxine and TRAb, thyroid ultrasound, and orbital computed tomography. Blood from progressor patients was collected at the time of first diagnosis with hyperthyroidism, before any ophthalmopathy symptoms had appeared. Ficoll-Paque density gradient centrifugation was used to isolate PBMCs from approximately 10 ml of fresh peripheral blood. Progressor patients were first diagnosed with Graves' hyperthyroidism and then developed ophthalmopathy during follow-up. Trizol reagent was used to extract total RNA, and RNA quality was then checked on an Agilent 2100 Bioanalyzer.

This entry comes from a study of T cells in Graves' hyperthyroidism and ophthalmopathy (dated by TCRdb to between 2019 and 2020). For the wider study: Peripheral blood was sampled at the time of initial diagnosis, prior to any treatment. Prospective prediction of ophthalmopathy was tested in an independent validation cohort consisting of 18 to 20 hyperthyroidism patients and some 16 patients who later progressed to ophthalmopathy. The paper describes TCR Vbeta CDR3 sequencing of 135 peripheral blood samples, made up of approximately 40 ophthalmopathy patients, roughly 75 hyperthyroidism patients and about 17 progressor patients. TCR V-J signatures able to tell the groups apart were searched for in a discovery cohort of some 97 patients, of whom 43 had Graves' ophthalmopathy and around 58 had stable Graves' hyperthyroidism. In addition, the study compared T-cell repertoires in thyroid tissue and in blood from six Graves' hyperthyroidism patients. The 100 discovery patients were randomly split 7:3 into training and test sets. Following sampling, methimazole starting at 30 mg daily was given to hyperthyroidism patients, and high-dose intravenous methylprednisolone was given to ophthalmopathy patients.

Trimming leaves V shorter by 4 bases and J shorter by 2 bases, with the junction holding 11 bases beyond the gene matches. The CDR3 measures 16 amino acids from cysteine to phenylalanine. Here the CDR3 DNA is all that survives: 48 bases in frame from base 1. From the germline V gene (reference sequence), CDR1 is DFQATT and CDR2 is SNEGSKA. The TCR beta CDR3 regions were amplified from the RNA transcripts. For the first round of RT-PCR on the TCR CDR3, the HTBI primer set was used together with the Qiagen OneStep RT-PCR kit. The libraries were constructed in a second round of multiplex PCR and then size-selected and purified. Libraries were sequenced paired-end with 100 bp reads on an Illumina HiSeq2000. Regarding the original processing steps: Raw data were processed with SOAPnuke, discarding reads with adapters, uncalled bases, mean Phred below 15, or no exact constant-primer or identifier match. COPE v1.2.5 was used to merge high-quality paired reads, and clonotypes were defined as unique nucleotide sequences. MiTCR v1.1 was used to align the clonotypes against IMGT TRBV, TRBD and TRBJ reference segments. Analysis was restricted to V-J combinations with a frequency above 0.0001, which covered 99% to 99.2% of repertoires. A TCS score was defined as the ratio of F50 (clonal expansion) to E x V (chaos), with BLOSUM62-based TCRdist applied between CDR3 peptides within each V-J. Welch's t-statistics and random forest reduced 450 to 600 V-J features to about 12, which were used in a naive Bayes classifier (R e1071). TCRdb passed the public sequencing reads through fastp at Q25 and MiXCR, retaining productive beta sequences. One record per CDR3 amino acid sequence lists the most common genes and DNA. The V and J calls here are based on TCRdb, not the publication. Counted in this sample were over 200,000 distinct CDR3 sequences; about 15% of them appeared once. The ten largest clones add up to about an eighth of the sample.

Overall study results and their limits: Most expanded thyroid clonotypes (frequency above 0.001) were also detected in blood, suggesting blood repertoires may reflect thyroid immune responses. A 13 V-J signature model separated ophthalmopathy from stable hyperthyroidism, with just over 85% sensitivity and around 84% specificity in cross-validation and 80%/75% in testing. During validation, the model predicted progression to ophthalmopathy a median of approximately six months ahead of onset, with approximately 71% sensitivity and around 73% specificity. No statistical method was used to fix the sample size in advance, and group allocation was not hidden from the investigators.

The clonotype comes from a woman aged 40 to 55 with Graves' hyperthyroidism that later progressed to Graves' ophthalmopathy. The sequenced material came from blood. The chain joins TRBV20-1 to TRBJ1-5, and 7 junctional nucleotides match TRBD1. Here the CDR3 is given as CSATRDSRGGNQPQHF. The DNA is as follows: TGCAGTGCTACAAGGGACAGCCGAGGGGGCAATCAGCCCCAGCATTTT.